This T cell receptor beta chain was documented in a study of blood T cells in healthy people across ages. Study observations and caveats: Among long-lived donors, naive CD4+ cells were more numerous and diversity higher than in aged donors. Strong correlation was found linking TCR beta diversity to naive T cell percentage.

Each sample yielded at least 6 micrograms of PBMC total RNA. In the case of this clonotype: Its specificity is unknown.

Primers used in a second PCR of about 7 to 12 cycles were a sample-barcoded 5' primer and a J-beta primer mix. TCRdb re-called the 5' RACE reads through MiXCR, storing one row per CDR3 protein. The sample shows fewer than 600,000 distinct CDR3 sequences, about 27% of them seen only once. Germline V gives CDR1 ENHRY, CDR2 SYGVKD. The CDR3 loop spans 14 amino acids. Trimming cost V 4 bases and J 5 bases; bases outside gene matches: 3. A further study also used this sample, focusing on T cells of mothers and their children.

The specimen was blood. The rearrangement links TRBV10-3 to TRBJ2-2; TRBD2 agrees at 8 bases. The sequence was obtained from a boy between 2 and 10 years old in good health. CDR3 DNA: TGTGCCATCAGTGGACGGGAGGGAACCGGGGAGCTGTTTTTT. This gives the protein CAISGREGTGELFF.